The next 3 T cell receptor beta chains were all read from a single sample in a study of shared clonotypes between healthy human individuals. Cells designated naive CD8 were CD45RO-negative and were positively selected for CCR7, with terminally differentiated effector memory CD45RA+ cells excluded. Sequenced by immunoSEQ multiplex PCR; TCRdb stores in-frame clones only, minus some. Found here are 760,000 or so clones, about 97% of them singletons; the top ten hold less than 0.25%. Material: naive CD8+ T cells sorted from blood. These receptors all come from a man aged 25 to 45 in good health.

The rearrangement uses TRBV9 and TRBJ2-1; TRBD1 matches 7 bases. CDR1 and CDR2 from the germline V gene are SGDLS and YYNGEE. The CDR3 has 14 residues. Unmatched junction bases numbered 2, after V lost 2 bases and J lost 3 bases. The CDR3 bases are TGTGCCAGCAGCGTCCACAGGGGCTACAATGAGCAGTTCTTC. Its translation: CASSVHRGYNEQFF.

The rearrangement uses TRBV10-1 and TRBJ2-7, with 7 bases matching TRBD1. The CDR3 is 14 amino acids. The ends lost 3 bases at V and 3 bases at J; junction bases unmatched: 5. Germline V gene data show CDR1 as WNHNN and CDR2 as SYGVQD (reference sequence). The CDR3 DNA sequence: TGCGCCAGCAGTGACCACGACAGGGTCTACGAGCAGTACTTC. The encoded protein is CASSDHDRVYEQYF.

V and J are TRBV6-4 and TRBJ1-5, with D perhaps matching TRBD1 (5 bases). V was shortened by 3 bases and J by 6 bases, with 9 bases between the two germline ends. The CDR3 has 13 amino acids. CDR1 MRHNA and CDR2 SNTAGT come from the germline V gene. The CDR3 here is CASSEGRGQPQHF. CDR3 sequence (DNA): TGTGCCAGCAGTGAAGGGAGGGGTCAGCCCCAGCATTTT.